A single sample is the source of the 25 T cell receptor beta chains below, sequenced in a study of shared clonotypes between healthy human individuals. In the naive CD8 group, cells lacked CD45RO and were positively selected for CCR7, so terminally differentiated effector memory CD45RA+ cells were left out. The assay was immunoSEQ multiplex PCR, and TCRdb's table has in-frame clones only and misses some. The sample consists of about 2,200,000 clones, about 93% of them appearing once. Material: naive CD8+ T cells from PBMCs. The source is a young man in good health. Some clones in this sample may be carry-over from other donors' samples.

This clone has only a few counts. The chain uses TRBV12-5 and TRBJ1-2; 7 bases align to TRBD1. J was trimmed by 5 bases and V by 1 base; bases with no gene match: 10. CDR1 and CDR2 (germline): LGHNT, FRNRAP. CDR3 size: 16 residues. CDR3 region: CASGLGSGQGDYGYTF. The CDR3 nucleotides read TGTGCTAGTGGTTTGGGATCGGGGCAGGGGGATTATGGCTACACCTTC.

The chain uses TRBV7-9 and TRBJ2-2, with TRBD2 matching 8 bases. The CDR3 has 16 residues. Germline lookup yields CDR1 SEHNR and CDR2 FQNEAQ (reference sequence). V trimming: 10 bases; J trimming: 1 base; junction bases outside the gene matches: 11. This chain's CDR3 is CAKTEAGVGNTGELFF. The CDR3 DNA sequence: TGTGCCAAAACCGAAGCGGGAGTGGGGAACACCGGGGAGCTGTTTTTT.

The J gene is TRBJ2-7, the V gene TRBV27; no reliable D call. Germline V gives CDR1 MNHEY, CDR2 SMNVEV (reference sequence). V lost 3 bases, J lost 0 bases, and 6 bases lay in between. CDR3 length: 13 amino acids. The CDR3 reads CASSLPNSYEQYF. CDR3 sequence (DNA): TGTGCCAGCAGTTTGCCAAACTCCTACGAGCAGTACTTC.

The chain couples TRBV27 to TRBJ2-2; D possibly corresponds to TRBD1 (6 bases). The length of the CDR3 is 14 residues. Trimming removed 5 bases from V and 7 bases from J, with 14 bases in between. Looked up from germline, CDR1 is MNHEY and CDR2 is SMNVEV (reference sequence). CDR3 amino acids: CASSHTGSVGELFF. The CDR3 coding sequence is TGTGCCAGCAGTCACACAGGGTCGGTCGGGGAGCTGTTTTTT.

This chain joins TRBV19 and TRBJ2-3, with a weak D call TRBD1 (6 bases). V dropped 1 base and J dropped 2 bases, with 13 bases sitting between them. In germline, CDR1 is LNHDA, CDR2 SQIVND (reference sequence). The CDR3 contains 16 residues. The CDR3 DNA follows: TGTGCCAGTAGTATAGGGGACACCCGGTACACAGATACGCAGTATTTT. Translated: CASSIGDTRYTDTQYF.

V and J are TRBV28 and TRBJ2-1; 7 bases align to TRBD2. The CDR3 has 16 residues. Germline V lookup: CDR1 MDHEN, CDR2 SYDVKM. Losses at the gene ends were 5 bases for V and 8 bases for J; bases not matched to a gene: 15. CDR3 nucleotide sequence: TGTGCCAGCAGTGGGGGACTGTCCGGGGGGATCCATGAGCAGTTCTTC. Translating it yields CASSGGLSGGIHEQFF.

This rearrangement joins TRBV27 to TRBJ1-5; TRBD1 might be the D (6 bases). Germline CDR1 MNHEY, CDR2 SMNVEV (reference sequence). Trimming left V 8 bases short and J 1 base short, with 18 bases between. The CDR3 has 16 residues. CDR3 residues: CASGFQTGFSNQPQHF. The CDR3 nucleotides are TGTGCCAGCGGGTTCCAAACAGGGTTCAGCAATCAGCCCCAGCATTTT.

This clone has just one count. This chain joins TRBV11-2 and TRBJ2-7; no clear D. The germline gives CDR1 SGHAT, CDR2 FQNNGV. The CDR3 length is 12 residues. The germline V and J ends were trimmed by 1 base and 5 bases, with 6 bases remaining between them. CDR3 sequence: CASSLAMDEQYF. In nucleotides, the CDR3 is TGTGCCAGCAGCTTAGCCATGGACGAGCAGTACTTC. Drawing the rest from reference TRBV11-2 and TRBJ2-7, the complete variable domain is EAGVAQSPRYKIIEKRQSVAFWCNPISGHATLYWYQQILGQGPKLLIQFQNNGVVDDSQLPKDRFSAERLKGVDSTLKIQPAKLEDSAVYLCASSLAMDEQYFGPGTRLTVT.

The chain joins TRBV7-9 to TRBJ2-1, with 9 bases lining up with TRBD1. Looked up from germline, CDR1 is SEHNR and CDR2 is FQNEAQ (reference sequence). The CDR3 spans 14 residues. V dropped 4 bases and J dropped 8; count of bases not matched to a gene: 6. The CDR3 loop is CASSSGTGNYEQFF. For the CDR3, the DNA is TGTGCCAGCAGCTCTGGGACAGGGAATTATGAGCAGTTCTTC.

The CDR3 loop reads CASSLSPGLPYEQYF. As DNA, the CDR3 is TGTGCCAGCAGTTTATCCCCAGGGTTGCCCTACGAGCAGTACTTC. The chain uses TRBV27 and TRBJ2-7; D possibly corresponds to TRBD1 (5 bases). The CDR3 extends over 15 amino acids. CDR1 is MNHEY and CDR2 is SMNVEV in the germline V gene (reference sequence). Trimming took off 0 bases at V and 2 bases at J, with 11 bases between the two ends.

In this sample, this clone turned up once. Within the sample, other DNA sequences also encode this same CDR3. This chain connects TRBV11-2 to TRBJ2-7; 9 nucleotides agree with TRBD2. Trimming cost V 1 base and J 0 bases; bases outside gene matches: 1. The CDR3 loop spans 15 amino acids. Germline V gives CDR1 SGHAT, CDR2 FQNNGV. The CDR3 reads CASSLGLAASYEQYF. DNA of the CDR3: TGTGCCAGCAGCTTAGGACTAGCGGCCTCCTACGAGCAGTACTTC.

J is TRBJ2-2 and V is TRBV27; 7 bases map to TRBD2. The junction had 2 bases not matched to a gene; V was cut back by 5 bases and J by 2 bases. In germline, CDR1 is MNHEY, CDR2 SMNVEV (reference sequence). The CDR3 loop spans 14 amino acids. The CDR3 DNA is TGTGCCAGCAGTCCGGGGGGAAACACCGGGGAGCTGTTTTTT. Translated: CASSPGGNTGELFF.

The chain is built from TRBV5-8 and TRBJ1-5, with D hard to call. Germline V CDR1 and CDR2: SGHTS, YDEGEE. V lost 4 bases to trimming and J lost 3 bases, with 14 bases between them. CDR3 length equals 15 residues. DNA for the CDR3: TGTGCCAGCAGCGAATCTGGGTTTGACAATCAGCCCCAGCATTTT. Residues: CASSESGFDNQPQHF.

This clone has a single count. Additional DNA sequences in this sample encode the identical CDR3. The chain is built from TRBV28 and TRBJ2-7, with D possibly being TRBD1 (6 bases). The ends were cut back, 3 bases at V and 2 bases at J, with 8 bases in the middle. Germline V gene data show CDR1 as MDHEN and CDR2 as SYDVKM. CDR3 length: 13 residues. CDR3 sequence (DNA): TGTGCCAGCAGTTTCAGGGGAACCTACGAGCAGTACTTC. Its translation is CASSFRGTYEQYF.

The chain employs TRBV6-6 and TRBJ2-1; no clear D. V gave up 5 bases and J gave up 9 bases, with 5 bases separating them. Germline assignment: CDR1 MNHNY and CDR2 SVGAGI (reference sequence). CDR3 length: 10 residues. In nucleotides, the CDR3 is TGTGCCAGCAGTGCGGCTGAGCAGTTCTTC. It codes for CASSAAEQFF.

This chain links TRBV7-8 with TRBJ2-7, with TRBD2 matching over 8 bases. This CDR3 is 18 amino acids long. CDR1 is SGHVS, CDR2 FQNEAQ, per germline. The V segment lost 4 bases and the J segment 4 bases; nucleotides outside the gene matches: 18. The CDR3 protein is CASSYKGSLVGGRYEQYF. CDR3 bases: TGTGCCAGCAGCTATAAAGGTTCTCTCGTCGGCGGGAGGTACGAGCAGTACTTC.

This chain joins TRBV18 and TRBJ1-1; 7 nucleotides line up with TRBD1. Germline V gene lookup returns CDR1 KGHSH and CDR2 LQKENI. This CDR3 has 16 residues. V dropped 0 bases and J dropped 4; count of bases not matched to a gene: 8. CDR3 bases: TGTGCCAGCTCACCACCGTTAGTGGCAGGGGGCACTGAAGCTTTCTTT. Amino acids: CASSPPLVAGGTEAFF.

The chain links TRBV5-6 to TRBJ2-7; D might be TRBD2 (5 bases). This CDR3 comprises 15 residues. Trimming shortened V by 4 bases and J by 0 bases, and 14 bases separated the two germline ends. Germline assignment: CDR1 SGHDT and CDR2 YYEEEE. The chain's CDR3 is CASSPETGSSYEQYF. DNA for the CDR3: TGTGCCAGCAGCCCCGAGACGGGGAGCTCCTACGAGCAGTACTTC. The full variable domain, rest sourced from reference TRBV5-6 and TRBJ2-7, is DAGVTQSPTHLIKTRGQQVTLRCSPKSGHDTVSWYQQALGQGPQFIFQYYEEEERQRGNFPDRFSGHQFPNYSSELNVNALLLGDSALYLCASSPETGSSYEQYFGPGTRLTVT.

This chain joins TRBV9 and TRBJ2-2; the match to TRBD1 covers 11 bases. This CDR3 comprises 14 residues. Germline assignment: CDR1 SGDLS and CDR2 YYNGEE. Trimming took 10 bases from V and 3 from J; bases not matched to a gene: 5. DNA for the CDR3: TGTGCCGGCGGACAGGGGGCCGACACCGGGGAGCTGTTTTTT. This gives the protein CAGGQGADTGELFF.

The V gene is TRBV27, the J gene TRBJ2-7; D not resolved. The length of the CDR3 is 17 residues. Germline V gene lookup returns CDR1 MNHEY and CDR2 SMNVEV (reference sequence). Trimming cost V 7 bases and J 0 bases, with 22 bases left between them. The CDR3 nucleotides are TGTGCCAGCAACCCAATCGGCGGAAAGCCTAACTCCTACGAGCAGTACTTC. Amino acid sequence: CASNPIGGKPNSYEQYF.

The chain uses TRBV28 and TRBJ2-5; 11 bases map to TRBD2. The germline gives CDR1 MDHEN, CDR2 SYDVKM. The CDR3 is 16 amino acids. The V segment lost 5 bases and the J segment 5 bases; nucleotides outside the gene matches: 10. The CDR3 DNA follows: TGTGCCAGCAGTCCCACGACTAGCGGGAACTGGGAGACCCAGTACTTC. The encoded protein is CASSPTTSGNWETQYF. Full variable domain (remainder filled in from reference TRBV28 and TRBJ2-5): DVKVTQSSRYLVKRTGEKVFLECVQDMDHENMFWYRQDPGLGLRLIYFSYDVKMKEKGDIPEGYSVSREKKERFSLILESASTNQTSMYLCASSPTTSGNWETQYFGPGTRLLVL.

In its sample, this clone was seen once. Within the sample, other DNA sequences also encode this same CDR3. The chain uses TRBV7-6 and TRBJ2-1; D might be TRBD2 (6 bases). The CDR3 totals 14 residues. The ends were cut back, 3 bases at V and 0 bases at J, with 6 bases in the middle. Germline V gene sequence: CDR1 SGHVS, CDR2 FNYEAQ. The CDR3 region has the DNA TGTGCCAGCAGCTTGGGGGGCTCCTACAATGAGCAGTTCTTC. This gives the protein CASSLGGSYNEQFF.

Comment on this clone: This CDR3 is also generated by other DNA sequences in the sample. The chain links TRBV27 to TRBJ2-7; D is undetermined. V was clipped by 0 bases and J by 0 bases, with 6 bases between them. The CDR3 totals 14 residues. Germline V CDR1 and CDR2: MNHEY, SMNVEV (reference sequence). CDR3 nucleotide sequence: TGTGCCAGCAGTTTATCGACGAGCTCCTACGAGCAGTACTTC. It specifies CASSLSTSSYEQYF.

The chain recombines TRBV7-9 with TRBJ2-3; D gene unclear. The V and J ends lost 5 bases and 14 bases respectively, with 5 bases between them. The CDR3 spans 8 residues. Per the germline V gene, CDR1 is SEHNR and CDR2 is FQNEAQ (reference sequence). The CDR3 loop reads CASSPRYF. The CDR3 nucleotides read TGTGCCAGCAGCCCCCGGTATTTT.

This clone was detected only once. The DNA for the CDR3 is TGTGCCAGCAGCTTTGGCCTAACGGGGAGCTCCTACGAGCAGTACTTC. It encodes CASSFGLTGSSYEQYF. This chain uses TRBV7-2 with TRBJ2-7; D possibly corresponds to TRBD2 (5 bases). This CDR3 is 16 amino acids long. V lost 3 bases and J lost 0, with 15 bases in between. The germline V gene has CDR1 SGHTA and CDR2 FQGNSA.